The clone carrying this T cell receptor (beta chain) was seen a single time. Its antigen is currently unknown. TCRdb independently ran MiXCR on the 5' RACE reads; one entry per CDR3 protein. The sample shows approximately 150,000 distinct CDR3 sequences, around 43% of them seen only once. The data belong to a study of CD8 T cells in ankylosing spondylitis. Overall study results and limits: Ankylosing spondylitis blood appeared to carry a characteristic TCR beta motif of roughly eight highly homologous variants. Matched synovial fluid from ankylosing spondylitis patients was reported to be enriched for disease-linked clones.

The germline gives CDR1 DFQATT, CDR2 SNEGSKA (reference sequence). Trimming cost V 3 bases and J 6 bases; bases outside gene matches: 7. This CDR3 is built from 14 residues. Sequenced input: synovial fluid, either unsorted or a sorted T cell fraction (not recorded which). The chain joins TRBV20-1 to TRBJ2-1; the match to TRBD2 covers 8 bases. This clonotype originated in a male donor with ankylosing spondylitis. The DNA for the CDR3 is TGCAGTGCTAGGAGGAGCGGGAGAGCCAATGAGCAGTTCTTC. Residues: CSARRSGRANEQFF.